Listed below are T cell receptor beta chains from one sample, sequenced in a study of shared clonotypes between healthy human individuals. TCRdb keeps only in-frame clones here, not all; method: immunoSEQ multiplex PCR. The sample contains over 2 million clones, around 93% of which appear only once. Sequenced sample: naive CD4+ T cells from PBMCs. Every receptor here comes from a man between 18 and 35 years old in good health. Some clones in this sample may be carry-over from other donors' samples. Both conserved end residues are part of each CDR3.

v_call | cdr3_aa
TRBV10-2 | CASSDPGTVKFTGELFF
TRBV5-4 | CASSPRRTASHGYTF
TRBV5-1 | CASLGQTDSGANVLTF
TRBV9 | CASSSTVGGSQGTQYF
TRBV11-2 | CASSLALAGDIEQYF
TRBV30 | CAWSVVLETQYF
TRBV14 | CASSQGNYNEQFF
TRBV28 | CATNRGTAGNTEAFF
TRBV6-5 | CASSRANRNQPQHF
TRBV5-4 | CASSLTSGALSYNEQFF
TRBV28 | CASSRGWGVNTEAFF